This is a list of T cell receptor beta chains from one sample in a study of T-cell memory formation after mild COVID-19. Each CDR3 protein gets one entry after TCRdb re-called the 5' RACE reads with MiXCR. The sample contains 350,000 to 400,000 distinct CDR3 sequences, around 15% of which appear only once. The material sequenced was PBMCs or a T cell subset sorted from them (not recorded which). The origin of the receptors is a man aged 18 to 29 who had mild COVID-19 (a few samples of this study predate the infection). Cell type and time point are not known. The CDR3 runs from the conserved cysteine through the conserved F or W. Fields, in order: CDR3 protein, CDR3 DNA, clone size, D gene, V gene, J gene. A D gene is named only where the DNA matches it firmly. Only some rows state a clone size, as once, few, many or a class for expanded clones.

cdr3_aa: CASSQFRELFF; cdr3_nt: TGTGCCAGCAGCCAGTTCAGGGAGCTGTTTTTT; clone_size: few; d_call: .; v_call: TRBV14; j_call: TRBJ2-2
cdr3_aa: CASSLTGGRDNTGELFF; cdr3_nt: TGTGCCAGCAGCTTAACAGGGGGCCGCGATAACACCGGGGAGCTGTTTTTT; clone_size: few; d_call: TRBD1; v_call: TRBV11-2; j_call: TRBJ2-2
cdr3_aa: CASREGLYEQYF; cdr3_nt: TGTGCCAGCAGGGAGGGCCTCTACGAGCAGTACTTC; clone_size: .; d_call: .; v_call: TRBV12-3/TRBV12-4; j_call: TRBJ2-7
cdr3_aa: CSATGGNNQPQHF; cdr3_nt: TGCAGTGCTACAGGGGGTAACAATCAGCCCCAGCATTTT; clone_size: many; d_call: TRBD1; v_call: TRBV20-1; j_call: TRBJ1-5
cdr3_aa: CASSQEAGYTF; cdr3_nt: TGTGCCAGCAGCCAAGAAGCAGGCTACACCTTC; clone_size: many; d_call: .; v_call: TRBV4-2; j_call: TRBJ1-2
cdr3_aa: CASSATGGNSPLHF; cdr3_nt: TGTGCCAGCAGCGCGACAGGGGGCAATTCACCCCTCCACTTT; clone_size: few; d_call: TRBD1; v_call: TRBV7-6; j_call: TRBJ1-6
cdr3_aa: CASSVDPRGTDTQYF; cdr3_nt: TGTGCCAGCAGCGTGGATCCGCGGGGCACAGATACGCAGTATTTT; clone_size: .; d_call: .; v_call: TRBV9; j_call: TRBJ2-3
cdr3_aa: CASTPSLTGGSEAFF; cdr3_nt: TGTGCCAGCACCCCTTCCTTGACAGGGGGATCTGAAGCTTTCTTT; clone_size: .; d_call: TRBD1; v_call: TRBV6-5; j_call: TRBJ1-1
cdr3_aa: CSGQGAWETQYF; cdr3_nt: TGCAGCGGGCAGGGGGCTTGGGAGACCCAGTACTTC; clone_size: few; d_call: TRBD1; v_call: TRBV29-1; j_call: TRBJ2-5
cdr3_aa: CASSTPGGSGNTIYF; cdr3_nt: TGTGCCAGCAGCACCCCAGGGGGCTCTGGAAACACCATATATTTT; clone_size: .; d_call: TRBD1; v_call: TRBV7-2; j_call: TRBJ1-3
cdr3_aa: CASSLGLAGADEQFF; cdr3_nt: TGTGCCAGCAGCCTCGGACTAGCGGGGGCCGATGAGCAGTTCTTC; clone_size: many; d_call: TRBD2; v_call: TRBV11-2; j_call: TRBJ2-1
cdr3_aa: CASSSAGEGVTEAFF; cdr3_nt: TGTGCCAGCAGTTCAGCGGGGGAGGGGGTCACTGAAGCTTTCTTT; clone_size: .; d_call: .; v_call: TRBV6-5; j_call: TRBJ1-1
cdr3_aa: CSVEARVGNEQFF; cdr3_nt: TGCAGCGTTGAGGCCCGGGTTGGCAATGAGCAGTTCTTC; clone_size: few; d_call: .; v_call: TRBV29-1; j_call: TRBJ2-1
cdr3_aa: CASSRPEQYF; cdr3_nt: TGTGCCAGCAGTCGACCCGAGCAGTACTTC; clone_size: .; d_call: .; v_call: TRBV6-5; j_call: TRBJ2-7
cdr3_aa: CAWSSTDTQYF; cdr3_nt: TGTGCCTGGAGCAGCACAGATACGCAGTATTTT; clone_size: .; d_call: .; v_call: TRBV30; j_call: TRBJ2-3
cdr3_aa: CASSQDMGQLREKLFF; cdr3_nt: TGCGCCAGCAGCCAAGATATGGGACAGCTGAGAGAAAAACTGTTTTTT; clone_size: .; d_call: TRBD1; v_call: TRBV4-3; j_call: TRBJ1-4
cdr3_aa: CASSHATGTNTEAFF; cdr3_nt: TGTGCCAGCAGCCATGCGACAGGGACGAACACTGAAGCTTTCTTT; clone_size: .; d_call: TRBD1; v_call: TRBV4-2; j_call: TRBJ1-1
cdr3_aa: CASSLRGGELFF; cdr3_nt: TGTGCCAGCAGTTTGCGCGGCGGGGAGCTGTTTTTT; clone_size: .; d_call: .; v_call: TRBV12-3/TRBV12-4; j_call: TRBJ2-2
cdr3_aa: CASSLSGGAKETQYF; cdr3_nt: TGTGCCAGCAGCTTAAGTGGGGGGGCCAAAGAGACCCAGTACTTC; clone_size: many; d_call: .; v_call: TRBV7-2; j_call: TRBJ2-5
cdr3_aa: CASSSGTGVGTICF; cdr3_nt: TGCGCCAGCAGCTCCGGGACAGGGGTTGGCACCATATGTTTT; clone_size: .; d_call: TRBD1; v_call: TRBV5-1; j_call: TRBJ1-3
cdr3_aa: CASSLDGRSSYNSPLHF; cdr3_nt: TGCGCCAGCAGCTTGGACGGCAGGAGCTCCTATAATTCACCCCTCCACTTT; clone_size: many; d_call: .; v_call: TRBV5-1; j_call: TRBJ1-6
cdr3_aa: CASSQEQGAAGELFF; cdr3_nt: TGCGCCAGCAGCCAGGAACAGGGGGCCGCCGGGGAGCTGTTTTTT; clone_size: few; d_call: TRBD1; v_call: TRBV4-3; j_call: TRBJ2-2
cdr3_aa: CASSPRGGRETQYF; cdr3_nt: TGTGCCAGCAGCCCACGGGGGGGCCGGGAGACCCAGTACTTC; clone_size: .; d_call: TRBD2; v_call: TRBV4-2; j_call: TRBJ2-5
cdr3_aa: CASSQDFYYGYTF; cdr3_nt: TGCGCCAGCAGCCAAGATTTCTACTATGGCTACACCTTC; clone_size: few; d_call: .; v_call: TRBV4-1; j_call: TRBJ1-2
cdr3_aa: CASSTKKGDVGELFF; cdr3_nt: TGTGCCAGCAGTACCAAGAAGGGGGACGTCGGGGAGCTGTTTTTT; clone_size: few; d_call: .; v_call: TRBV6-6; j_call: TRBJ2-2
cdr3_aa: CASSSRTGGYTEAFF; cdr3_nt: TGTGCCAGCAGCTCCAGGACAGGGGGTTACACTGAAGCTTTCTTT; clone_size: few; d_call: TRBD1; v_call: TRBV5-5; j_call: TRBJ1-1
cdr3_aa: CASNLAGVYEQYF; cdr3_nt: TGTGCCAGCAACCTAGCGGGGGTCTACGAGCAGTACTTC; clone_size: few; d_call: TRBD2; v_call: TRBV2; j_call: TRBJ2-7
cdr3_aa: CASSPPSNTGELFF; cdr3_nt: TGTGCCAGCAGTCCTCCTTCGAACACCGGGGAGCTGTTTTTT; clone_size: few; d_call: .; v_call: TRBV7-2; j_call: TRBJ2-2
cdr3_aa: CASSPLGVSPDTQYF; cdr3_nt: TGCGCCAGCAGCCCTTTGGGGGTGTCTCCAGATACGCAGTATTTT; clone_size: many; d_call: .; v_call: TRBV4-1; j_call: TRBJ2-3
cdr3_aa: CARRQSNEQFF; cdr3_nt: TGTGCCCGAAGGCAGAGCAATGAGCAGTTCTTC; clone_size: .; d_call: .; v_call: TRBV2; j_call: TRBJ2-1
cdr3_aa: CATSDPGTGVNTIYF; cdr3_nt: TGTGCCACCAGTGACCCCGGGACAGGGGTAAACACCATATATTTT; clone_size: .; d_call: TRBD1; v_call: TRBV24-1; j_call: TRBJ1-3
cdr3_aa: CASSRVPNEKLFF; cdr3_nt: TGTGCCAGCAGTCGAGTACCTAATGAAAAACTGTTTTTT; clone_size: .; d_call: .; v_call: TRBV6-5; j_call: TRBJ1-4
cdr3_aa: CASSNRWGGTEAFF; cdr3_nt: TGTGCCAGCAGCAACCGTTGGGGAGGCACTGAAGCTTTCTTT; clone_size: .; d_call: .; v_call: TRBV7-2; j_call: TRBJ1-1
cdr3_aa: CASSLGDFGGRTGELFF; cdr3_nt: TGTGCCAGCAGCTTAGGGGACTTCGGGGGCCGGACCGGGGAGCTGTTTTTT; clone_size: many; d_call: .; v_call: TRBV7-2; j_call: TRBJ2-2